These 2 T cell receptor beta chains share one sample of origin, sequenced in a study of T cell responses to AZD1222 COVID-19 vaccine. The protocol was immunoSEQ multiplex PCR, while the TCRdb copy is restricted to in-frame clones and leaves out a portion. The sample shows some 47,000 clones, more than 80% of them seen only once. Specimen: peripheral blood, collected on day 0 of AZD1222 vaccination. The receptors come from an adult in good health.

This clone was picked up a small number of times. The gene calls are TRBV7-2 and TRBJ1-2; possibly TRBD1 for D (6 bases). Germline-derived CDR1 and CDR2 are SGHTA and FQGNSA. V was pared by 5 bases and J by 5 bases, with 15 bases between. CDR3 length: 14 amino acids. CDR3 loop: CASSTVQGGYGYTF. DNA of the CDR3: TGTGCCAGCAGCACAGTACAGGGAGGGTATGGCTACACCTTC.

This sequence joins TRBV2 and TRBJ1-1, with D perhaps TRBD1 (6 bases). The CDR3 contains 14 residues. Germline CDR1 and CDR2: SNHLY and FYNNEI. Trimming shortened V by 2 bases and J by 0 bases, and 7 bases separated the two germline ends. CDR3: CASSEWDMNTEAFF. The CDR3 DNA reads as TGTGCCAGCAGTGAATGGGACATGAACACTGAAGCTTTCTTT.